A single sample gave rise to the 13 T cell receptor beta chains below, sequenced in a study of T cells in women clearing cervical HPV infection. The data were produced by immunoSEQ multiplex PCR, yet TCRdb's version contains in-frame clones alone and is incomplete. The specimen's table records 25,000 to 35,000 clones. Sequenced material: blood buffy coat. The receptors were sampled from a woman between 18 and 70 years old with a cervical HPV16 infection that either progressed to CIN3+ or cleared (not recorded which).

Comments on this clone: The read ends 3 residues before the CDR3 terminus; that terminus is restored from the germline J gene. The rearrangement uses TRBV11-2 and TRBJ2-5; 12 bases line up with TRBD1. Looked up from germline, CDR1 is SGHAT and CDR2 is FQNNGV. The J segment lost 5 bases and the V segment lost 6 bases, leaving 4 bases of the junction unmatched. This CDR3 has 14 amino acids. CDR3 DNA, as far as it was read: TGTGCCAGCAGTTCCGGGACAGGGGGCGAGACC. It is translated as CASSSGTGGET. The whole CDR3 reads CASSSGTGGETQYF. The whole variable domain, remainder taken from reference TRBV11-2 and TRBJ2-5, is EAGVAQSPRYKIIEKRQSVAFWCNPISGHATLYWYQQILGQGPKLLIQFQNNGVVDDSQLPKDRFSAERLKGVDSTLKIQPAKLEDSAVYLCASSSGTGGETQYFGPGTRLLVL.

About this clone itself: From the germline J gene comes the end of the CDR3, since the read stops 3 residues before it. The chain links TRBV5-4 to TRBJ2-1; 7 bases agree with TRBD2. The CDR3 sequence is 15 residues long. After removal of 1 base from V and 2 bases from J, the junction contained 3 bases not matched to a gene. Germline CDR1 reads SGHNT; CDR2 reads YYREEE (reference sequence). The CDR3 reads CASSLSSGAYNEQFF. The CDR3 DNA, read in part, is TGTGCCAGCAGCTTGTCTAGCGGTGCCTACAATGAG.

As to this clone: With the read ending 3 residues before the CDR3 end, the germline J gene is used to fill in that end. The V call is TRBV19, the J call TRBJ1-2; unclear D gene. Per germline, CDR1 LNHDA and CDR2 SQIVND (reference sequence). The CDR3 is made up of 15 amino acids. This CDR3 is CASSIGTVGSYDYTF. The sequenced CDR3 bases are TGTGCCAGTAGTATAGGGACTGTCGGCTCCTACGAC.

Worth noting for this clone: Coverage ceases 3 residues before the CDR3 finishes, and the germline J gene fills in the end. The V call is TRBV29-1, the J call TRBJ1-5; D is possibly TRBD1 (5 bases). Looked up from germline, CDR1 is SQVTM and CDR2 is ANQGSEA. Trimming removed 1 base at V and 5 bases at J, with 9 bases between. The CDR3 length is 13 residues. The covered CDR3 bases are TGCAGCGTTGAAGCGGGGGAACATCAGCCC. Protein sequence: CSVEAGEHQP. From start to end, the CDR3 is CSVEAGEHQPQHF. The variable domain in full, with the rest retrieved from reference TRBV29-1 and TRBJ1-5, is SAVISQKPSRDICQRGTSLTIQCQVDSQVTMMFWYRQQPGQSLTLIATANQGSEATYESGFVIDKFPISRPNLTFSTLTVSNMSPEDSSIYLCSVEAGEHQPQHFGDGTRLSIL.

To note about this clone: The sequence runs out 3 residues before the end of the CDR3; the remainder is reconstructed from the germline J gene. The J gene is TRBJ1-1, the V gene TRBV20-1; D not certain. V was clipped by 5 bases and J by 0 bases, with 10 bases between them. CDR3 length equals 13 residues. CDR1 and CDR2 from the germline V gene are DFQATT and SNEGSKA (reference sequence). The CDR3 sequence: CSAVPYMNTEAFF. CDR3 bases read: TGCAGTGCTGTCCCATACATGAACACTGAA.

Worth noting for this clone: The sequence runs out 3 residues before the end of the CDR3; the remainder is reconstructed from the germline J gene. V gene TRBV19 combines with J gene TRBJ2-3, with D perhaps being TRBD1 or TRBD2 (6 bases each). CDR3 length: 15 amino acids. Germline CDR1 reads LNHDA; CDR2 reads SQIVND (reference sequence). The CDR3 DNA, read in part, is TGTGCCAGTACCCCGCTCACAGGGAGGAATCAGCCG. It encodes CASTPLTGRNQP. The whole CDR3 protein is CASTPLTGRNQPQYF.

Of note for this clone: The sequenced fragment ends 3 residues before the CDR3 boundary, so the rest is inferred from the germline J gene. This chain connects TRBV5-1 to TRBJ1-6; D is uncertain. The V end was cut by 2 bases, the J end by 11 bases, with 17 bases between. CDR1 and CDR2 from the germline V gene are SGHRS and YFSETQ. The CDR3 is 15 amino acids. The part of the CDR3 DNA that was read is TGCGCCAGCAGCTTATGGCAGGCGCTCGAAACACCC. Translation gives CASSLWQALETP. In full, the CDR3 reads CASSLWQALETPLHF.

As for this clone: The read gets to within 3 residues of the CDR3 end, and the germline J gene fills in the rest. The chain combines TRBV5-6 with TRBJ2-1; possible D gene TRBD1, 5 bases. With 4 bases removed from V and 8 bases from J, the gap between germline ends came to 10 bases. The CDR3 is made up of 12 amino acids. Germline V gene lookup returns CDR1 SGHDT and CDR2 YYEEEE. The CDR3 reads CASSQQGYEQFF. The CDR3 bases that were read are TGTGCCAGCAGCCAGCAGGGATATGAG.

In regard to this clone: The CDR3 extends 3 residues past the end of the read, so its final part is completed from the germline J gene. The gene calls are TRBV6-1 and TRBJ1-2, with D possibly being TRBD1 (6 bases). There are 13 residues in the CDR3. Germline lookup yields CDR1 MNHNS and CDR2 SASEGT. The DNA read from the CDR3 is TGTGCCAGCAGTGACGAAGGACAGCGGGGC. It codes for CASSDEGQRG. The whole CDR3 protein reads CASSDEGQRGYTF.

Regarding this clone: The read ends 3 residues shy of where the CDR3 ends; the end is completed using the germline J gene. V and J are TRBV23-1 and TRBJ1-1; no clear D gene. TRBV23-1 is labeled an ORF, and its function is uncertain. Trimming pared 5 bases from V and 1 base from J, leaving 8 bases between. The CDR3 runs to 13 residues. The CDR3 sequence: CASSSLRNTEAFF. CDR3 bases read: TGCGCCAGCAGTTCCCTTCGGAACACTGAA.

Points on this clone: With the read ending 3 residues before the CDR3 end, the germline J gene is used to fill in that end. This chain links TRBV30 with TRBJ2-1; possible D gene TRBD1, 6 bases. The CDR3 runs 14 residues. V lost 3 bases, J lost 1 base, and 10 bases lay in between. Germline CDR1 GTSNPN, CDR2 SVGIG (reference sequence). The DNA read from the CDR3 is TGTGCCTGGAGACAGGGTAGGTCCTACAATGAG. Translated: CAWRQGRSYNE. The full CDR3 sequence reads CAWRQGRSYNEQFF.

Turning to this clone: The CDR3 end lies 3 residues beyond the end of the read and is filled in from the germline J gene. V is TRBV12-3 or TRBV12-4 and J is TRBJ2-1; D may be TRBD2 (6 bases). CDR3 size: 14 residues. Deletions cut 1 base from V and 9 bases from J, with 13 bases between. The part of the CDR3 DNA that was read is TGTGCCAGCAGTTTAGTAGGAGGGCCGGCTGAG. Translating gives CASSLVGGPAE. The CDR3 in full is CASSLVGGPAEQFF.

As to this clone: Read coverage stops 3 residues before the CDR3 terminus; the germline J gene supplies the remainder. The chain recombines TRBV7-3 with TRBJ2-2, with D uncertain. V lost 6 bases to trimming and J lost 5 bases, with 7 bases between them. Germline V gene data show CDR1 as SGHTA and CDR2 as FQGTGA. The CDR3 length is 12 residues. The CDR3 sequence is CASRARTGELFF. Incomplete CDR3 DNA: TGTGCCAGCAGAGCGAGGACCGGGGAG.